Each of the 22 T cell receptor beta chains below was sequenced from the same sample in a study of T cell responses to AZD1222 COVID-19 vaccine. TCRdb keeps only in-frame clones here, not all; method: immunoSEQ multiplex PCR. The table shows 150,000 or so clones, with 89% occurring only once. This material consisted of peripheral blood, taken on day 0 of AZD1222 vaccination. The receptor source for this set is an adult in good health.

The chain links TRBV5-5 to TRBJ2-7, with D perhaps matching TRBD2 (6 bases). This CDR3 spans 14 amino acids. The germline V gene has CDR1 SGHKS and CDR2 YYEKEE (reference sequence). Deletions cut 4 bases from V and 7 bases from J, with 18 bases between. CDR3 nucleotide sequence: TGTGCCAGCAGCCCCGGGCCGGGGGAGATGGAGCAGTACTTC. Protein sequence: CASSPGPGEMEQYF.

The V call is TRBV30, the J call TRBJ2-1, with 7 bases lining up with TRBD1. The germline gives CDR1 GTSNPN, CDR2 SVGIG (reference sequence). Germline trimming cut 5 bases from V and 6 bases from J; bases unmatched to any gene: 7. CDR3 length: 13 residues. CDR3 region: CAWERGQANEQFF. The DNA of the CDR3 is TGTGCCTGGGAAAGGGGGCAGGCCAATGAGCAGTTCTTC.

On this clone: The sample contains more than one DNA sequence encoding this CDR3. J is TRBJ2-2 and V is TRBV11-3; 8 bases align to TRBD2. The CDR3 covers 16 residues. Per the germline V gene, CDR1 is SGHNT and CDR2 is YENEEA. V gave up 6 bases and J gave up 4 bases; unmatched junction bases: 10. The CDR3 loop reads CASSWGRAGGTGELFF. As DNA, the CDR3 is TGTGCCAGCAGTTGGGGGCGGGCGGGAGGCACCGGGGAGCTGTTTTTT.

The V gene is TRBV5-1, the J gene TRBJ2-6, with D tentatively TRBD1 or TRBD2 (5 bases each). Germline V gene data show CDR1 as SGHRS and CDR2 as YFSETQ. V was shortened by 0 bases and J by 0 bases, with 7 bases between the two germline ends. This CDR3 has 16 amino acids. CDR3 nucleotides: TGCGCCAGCAGCTTGGCAGGGAGCTCTGGGGCCAACGTCCTGACTTTC. It encodes CASSLAGSSGANVLTF.

This clone was counted a few times. Other DNA variants within this sample encode the same CDR3. This rearrangement joins TRBV19 to TRBJ1-5; no clear D gene. CDR3 length equals 13 residues. V was clipped by 3 bases and J by 4 bases, with 7 bases between them. The germline gives CDR1 LNHDA, CDR2 SQIVND (reference sequence). The CDR3 protein is CASSIIGNQPQHF. In DNA, the CDR3 is TGTGCCAGTAGTATTATAGGGAATCAGCCCCAGCATTTT.

The gene calls are TRBV6-6 and TRBJ1-1; no reliable D call. Trimming took off 9 bases at V and 0 bases at J, with 17 bases between the two ends. Looked up from germline, CDR1 is MNHNY and CDR2 is SVGAGI (reference sequence). The CDR3 runs to 15 residues. The CDR3 loop is CASPADLGMNTEAFF. The DNA for the CDR3 is TGTGCCAGTCCTGCCGACTTGGGTATGAACACTGAAGCTTTCTTT.

The gene calls are TRBV20-1 and TRBJ2-4, with unresolved D. The CDR3 spans 11 residues. From germline, CDR1 is DFQATT and CDR2 SNEGSKA (reference sequence). V dropped 7 bases and J dropped 0 bases, with 4 bases sitting between them. CDR3 in amino acids: CSGVAKNIQYF. For the CDR3, the DNA is TGCAGTGGGGTAGCCAAAAACATTCAGTACTTC.

This clone was detected once. V is TRBV14 and J is TRBJ1-4; D not certain. Germline loops: CDR1 SGHDN, CDR2 FVKESK. V shed 2 bases and J shed 7 bases, with 5 bases lying between them. CDR3 length: 12 amino acids. CDR3: CASSQRFEKLFF. CDR3 bases: TGTGCCAGCAGCCAACGATTTGAAAAACTGTTTTTT.

The chain uses TRBV14 and TRBJ1-1, with 7 bases matching TRBD1. Germline loops: CDR1 SGHDN, CDR2 FVKESK. CDR3 length: 15 residues. Losses at the gene ends were 4 bases for V and 2 bases for J; bases not matched to a gene: 7. CDR3 in amino acids: CASSPTGVPNTEAFF. Written as DNA, the CDR3 is TGTGCCAGCAGCCCCACAGGGGTACCCAACACTGAAGCTTTCTTT.

The chain links TRBV6-2 or TRBV6-3 to TRBJ1-5; tentatively, D is TRBD1 (6 bases). Germline CDR1 and CDR2: MNHEY and SVGEGT. Between the trimmed V and J ends, which lost 6 bases and 3 bases, there was a span of 21 bases. This CDR3 region has 17 residues. CDR3 loop: CASSSLLRDTINQPQHF. CDR3 sequence (DNA): TGTGCCAGCAGCTCACTACTCCGGGACACCATCAATCAGCCCCAGCATTTT.

This clone was picked up one time. V usage is TRBV27 and J usage is TRBJ1-1; tentative D call: TRBD1 (5 bases). CDR1 is MNHEY, CDR2 SMNVEV, per germline (reference sequence). Trimming shortened V by 5 bases and J by 7 bases, and 17 bases separated the two germline ends. This CDR3 has 14 residues. CDR3 amino acids: CASSRRRGEDEAFF. CDR3 bases: TGTGCCAGCAGTCGGAGAAGAGGGGAAGATGAAGCTTTCTTT.

This clone has just a few counts. The chain is built from TRBV7-6 and TRBJ1-6; TRBD1 is a possible D gene (5 bases). CDR3 size: 15 residues. V gave up 1 base and J gave up 5 bases, with 9 bases separating them. CDR1 and CDR2 (germline): SGHVS, FNYEAQ. CDR3 sequence reads: CASSLGGSNNSPLHF. The DNA of the CDR3 is TGTGCCAGCAGCTTAGGGGGCAGTAATAATTCACCCCTCCACTTT.

The V and J genes are TRBV10-3 and TRBJ2-1; 8 bases are shared with TRBD2. V gave up 6 bases and J gave up 10 bases; unmatched junction bases: 11. The CDR3 loop spans 14 amino acids. The germline V gene has CDR1 ENHRY and CDR2 SYGVKD. The CDR3 DNA sequence: TGTGCCATCAGACTTAGCACGGGGGGGCAAGAGCAGTTCTTC. Protein product: CAIRLSTGGQEQFF.

This chain uses TRBV20-1 with TRBJ2-1; D perhaps matches TRBD2 (7 bases). Germline V lookup: CDR1 DFQATT, CDR2 SNEGSKA (reference sequence). The CDR3 spans 17 residues. V was cut by 3 bases and J by 8 bases, with 26 bases left in between. The CDR3 DNA follows: TGCAGTGCTAGTCTAGTGTCGGCCGGGGGGCTTTTGGATGAGCAGTTCTTC. Translating it yields CSASLVSAGGLLDEQFF.

This sequence joins TRBV30 and TRBJ1-2; maybe TRBD1 (5 bases). Germline-derived CDR1 and CDR2 are GTSNPN and SVGIG (reference sequence). V dropped 1 base and J dropped 4 bases, with 13 bases sitting between them. This CDR3 region has 14 residues. This CDR3 reads CAWSASGNAYGYTF. CDR3 nucleotides: TGTGCCTGGAGTGCCTCAGGGAACGCCTATGGCTACACCTTC.

This chain joins TRBV11-2 and TRBJ1-4; D is unresolved. The CDR3 loop spans 15 amino acids. V dropped 5 bases and J dropped 8 bases, with 18 bases sitting between them. Germline CDR1 SGHAT, CDR2 FQNNGV. The CDR3 reads CASSPLGELGEKLFF. DNA of the CDR3: TGTGCCAGCAGCCCTCTTGGGGAATTAGGGGAAAAACTGTTTTTT. The full variable domain, rest sourced from reference TRBV11-2 and TRBJ1-4, is EAGVAQSPRYKIIEKRQSVAFWCNPISGHATLYWYQQILGQGPKLLIQFQNNGVVDDSQLPKDRFSAERLKGVDSTLKIQPAKLEDSAVYLCASSPLGELGEKLFFGSGTQLSVL.

The rearrangement joins TRBV12-5 to TRBJ1-1; 9 bases match TRBD1. V trimming: 8 bases; J trimming: 3 bases; junction bases outside the gene matches: 16. CDR1 and CDR2 (germline): LGHNT, FRNRAP. The CDR3 has 17 residues. The CDR3 DNA sequence: TGTGCTAGTCTTTTCGGGACAGGGTTTTTTTTGGACACTGAAGCTTTCTTT. Its protein is CASLFGTGFFLDTEAFF.

The chain carries TRBV6-1 and TRBJ1-1, with D unresolved. The CDR3 has 12 amino acids. Germline CDR1 reads MNHNS; CDR2 reads SASEGT. Deletions cut 2 bases from V and 6 bases from J, with 7 bases between. The CDR3 region is CASSERPAEAFF. CDR3 nucleotides: TGTGCCAGCAGTGAACGACCAGCTGAAGCTTTCTTT.

The chain couples TRBV20-1 to TRBJ1-2; no clear D. This CDR3 is built from 11 residues. Trimming stripped 3 bases from V and 8 bases from J, with 10 bases between. Germline V gene sequence: CDR1 DFQATT, CDR2 SNEGSKA (reference sequence). The CDR3 loop reads CSARDLQGYTF. The CDR3 nucleotides are TGCAGTGCTAGGGACCTCCAGGGCTACACCTTC.

The rearrangement uses TRBV7-2 and TRBJ2-2, with 8 bases identical to TRBD1. Losses at the gene ends were 2 bases for V and 7 bases for J; bases not matched to a gene: 6. The length of the CDR3 is 15 residues. The germline V gene encodes CDR1 SGHTA and CDR2 FQGNSA. The CDR3 bases are TGTGCCAGCAGCTTAAGTCAGGGGGCGGGCGGGGAGCTGTTTTTT. Encoded protein: CASSLSQGAGGELFF.

The rearrangement links TRBV15 to TRBJ1-2; D might be TRBD1 (5 bases). Per germline, CDR1 LNHNV and CDR2 YYDKDF (reference sequence). Trimming pared 0 bases from V and 5 bases from J, leaving 16 bases between. CDR3 size: 16 residues. CDR3 DNA: TGTGCCACCAGCAGAGATCCTCGGGACGCTGCTTATGGCTACACCTTC. This encodes CATSRDPRDAAYGYTF.

The chain couples TRBV27 to TRBJ1-2; 11 bases are a match to TRBD1. V was pared by 6 bases and J by 4 bases, with 16 bases of the junction left unmatched. Per germline, CDR1 MNHEY and CDR2 SMNVEV (reference sequence). CDR3 length: 18 amino acids. DNA for the CDR3: TGTGCCAGCAGCCCGATTCGGACAGGGGGCCGGCATCGCTATGGCTACACCTTC. The encoded protein is CASSPIRTGGRHRYGYTF.